Listed here are 23 T cell receptor beta chains from one sample, sequenced in a study of Ad26.COV2.S vaccination and SARS-CoV-2 variants listed by TCRdb under 2021. The time point label for this specimen denotes: individuals recovered from natural SARS-CoV-2 infection. Libraries were built with the immunoSEQ multiplex PCR assay. As stored in TCRdb, this immuneACCESS dataset retains in-frame rearrangements with V and J assigned. A fraction of the clones does not appear; measured against another copy, unresolved V genes explain less than half of the discrepancy, and the remainder lacks a known reason. This sample has around 140,000 clones in its table, and 86% of those were observed once. Around 5% of the sample comes from the top ten. The sample consisted of peripheral blood, taken after recovery from COVID-19. These receptor sequences come from a human donor who had recovered from COVID-19.

The chain carries TRBV6-5 and TRBJ1-1; possibly TRBD1 for D (5 bases). The CDR3 extends over 14 amino acids. Trimming left V 7 bases short and J 1 base short, with 13 bases between. The germline gives CDR1 MNHEY, CDR2 SVGAGI. The CDR3, as DNA: TGTGCCAGCATGGGGCCGGGTTGGAACACTGAAGCTTTCTTT. Its protein is CASMGPGWNTEAFF.

This sequence joins TRBV6-6 and TRBJ1-1, with D unclear. V was shortened by 2 bases and J by 1 base, with 14 bases between the two germline ends. This CDR3 has 16 amino acids. Germline V gene data show CDR1 as MNHNY and CDR2 as SVGAGI (reference sequence). The CDR3 DNA is TGTGCCAGCAGTTACGCGAAGGCCCCTAAGAACACTGAAGCTTTCTTT. Translated: CASSYAKAPKNTEAFF.

V and J are TRBV11-2 and TRBJ2-7; 9 bases fit TRBD1. There are 13 residues in the CDR3. Germline V lookup: CDR1 SGHAT, CDR2 FQNNGV. Trimming took 4 bases from V and 3 from J; bases not matched to a gene: 1. The CDR3 loop is CASSSGQGYEQYF. CDR3 in DNA: TGTGCCAGCAGCTCGGGACAGGGCTACGAGCAGTACTTC.

The rearrangement uses TRBV5-5 and TRBJ2-7; 7 nucleotides line up with TRBD1. Germline CDR1 is SGHKS and CDR2 is YYEKEE (reference sequence). V shed 3 bases and J 4 bases; nucleotides not matched to a gene: 4. CDR3 length equals 13 residues. CDR3 amino acids: CASSWEQGYEQYF. The CDR3 coding sequence is TGTGCCAGCAGCTGGGAACAGGGGTACGAGCAGTACTTC.

The CDR3 DNA follows: TGTGCCAGCACCAAATTACAGGGTTCCACTGAAGCTTTCTTT. It translates to CASTKLQGSTEAFF. The chain employs TRBV6-5 and TRBJ1-1; TRBD1 is a possible D gene (6 bases). The CDR3 is made up of 14 amino acids. Germline V gene lookup returns CDR1 MNHEY and CDR2 SVGAGI. With 7 bases removed from V and 4 bases from J, the gap between germline ends came to 16 bases.

As DNA, the CDR3 is TGTGCCAGCAGCCAAGATCTTCTGACTGAAGCTTTCTTT. It is translated as CASSQDLLTEAFF. The chain joins TRBV14 to TRBJ1-1; no definite D call. Germline CDR1 is SGHDN and CDR2 is FVKESK. Trimming cost V 0 bases and J 5 bases, with 7 bases left between them. The CDR3 runs to 13 residues.

The chain couples TRBV28 to TRBJ2-1, with D unresolved. This CDR3 comprises 16 residues. Trimming shortened V by 5 bases and J by 6 bases, and 20 bases separated the two germline ends. Germline V gives CDR1 MDHEN, CDR2 SYDVKM. The CDR3 bases are TGTGCCAGCAGTCAAGTTGATACTATGGTGTTCAATGAGCAGTTCTTC. Protein: CASSQVDTMVFNEQFF.

V is TRBV4-3 and J is TRBJ2-1; D ambiguous. Looked up from germline, CDR1 is LGHNA and CDR2 is YSLEER. This CDR3 has 17 amino acids. Between the trimmed V and J ends, which lost 0 bases and 0 bases, there was a span of 12 bases. CDR3 sequence reads: CASSQDLGFSSYNEQFF. In DNA, the CDR3 is TGCGCCAGCAGCCAAGATCTCGGGTTTAGCTCCTACAATGAGCAGTTCTTC.

The chain combines TRBV3-1 (or the pseudogene TRBV3-2) with TRBJ1-4, with 7 positions matching TRBD1. V lost 1 base and J lost 15; bases outside the gene matches: 8. The CDR3 has 13 residues. Germline CDR1 reads LGHDT; CDR2 reads YNNKEL (reference sequence). CDR3 sequence reads: CASSQVVTGLVFF. Written as DNA, the CDR3 is TGTGCCAGCAGCCAAGTCGTGACAGGGCTTGTGTTTTTT.

CDR3 nucleotides: TGTGCCAGCAGCCGCAGAGGACTAGACTCCTACGAGCAGTACTTC. This gives the protein CASSRRGLDSYEQYF. J is TRBJ2-7 and V is TRBV28; 7 positions agree with TRBD2. This CDR3 is built from 15 residues. J lost 0 bases, V lost 6 bases, and 8 bases had no gene match. Germline loops: CDR1 MDHEN, CDR2 SYDVKM.

The chain recombines TRBV27 with TRBJ1-2, with D unclear. The V end was cut by 6 bases, the J end by 4 bases, with 15 bases between. Germline values: CDR1 MNHEY, CDR2 SMNVEV (reference sequence). CDR3 length equals 14 residues. In DNA form, the CDR3 reads TGTGCCAGCAGCCCGACGACGGTTTCCTATGGCTACACCTTC. This gives the protein CASSPTTVSYGYTF.

This clone was detected only a few times. The chain couples TRBV11-2 to TRBJ2-7; 8 bases align to TRBD1. Trimming at V came to 7 bases and at J to 4 bases, leaving 12 bases not matched to a gene. The germline V gene encodes CDR1 SGHAT and CDR2 FQNNGV. This CDR3 has 15 amino acids. As DNA, the CDR3 is TGTGCCAGCACCCCTGGACAGGGTCTTGGGTACGAGCAGTACTTC. It is translated as CASTPGQGLGYEQYF.

The chain links TRBV4-3 to TRBJ1-2; D is undetermined. Trimming removed 1 base from V and 6 bases from J, with 21 bases in between. The CDR3 runs 17 residues. From germline, CDR1 is LGHNA and CDR2 YSLEER. CDR3 sequence (DNA): TGCGCCAGCAGCCAAGGAGACAAAGGACCCCTTGCTCATGGCTACACCTTC. It yields the protein CASSQGDKGPLAHGYTF.

CDR3 in DNA: TGTGCCAGCAGCCAAGGTGTCCACACTGAAGCTTTCTTT. Translating gives CASSQGVHTEAFF. The chain is built from TRBV3-1 (or the pseudogene TRBV3-2) and TRBJ1-1; D uncertain. V was clipped by 1 base and J by 3 bases, with 6 bases between them. The CDR3 runs to 13 residues. CDR1 and CDR2 (germline): LGHDT, YNNKEL (reference sequence).

This rearrangement joins TRBV12-3 or TRBV12-4 to TRBJ2-2; D may be TRBD2 (5 bases). The germline V and J ends were trimmed by 11 bases and 4 bases, with 14 bases remaining between them. There are 13 residues in the CDR3. CDR3 in amino acids: CAGRIGSTGELFF. Here the CDR3 DNA reads TGTGCCGGACGCATAGGGAGCACCGGGGAGCTGTTTTTT.

The chain employs TRBV27 and TRBJ2-1; 11 bases agree with TRBD2. The germline CDR1 and CDR2 sequences are MNHEY and SMNVEV (reference sequence). This CDR3 spans 16 amino acids. With 11 bases clipped from V and 2 bases from J, the junction kept 11 bases outside the gene matches. The CDR3 sequence: CAVGGSGGDPYNEQFF. The CDR3 nucleotides read TGTGCCGTCGGGGGTAGCGGGGGGGACCCCTACAATGAGCAGTTCTTC.

V is TRBV7-2 and J is TRBJ1-3, with D uncertain. This CDR3 has 15 residues. V shed 2 bases and J shed 0 bases, with 8 bases lying between them. Looked up from germline, CDR1 is SGHTA and CDR2 is FQGNSA. This CDR3 is CASSLLGFSGNTIYF. In nucleotides, the CDR3 is TGTGCCAGCAGCTTATTGGGATTCTCTGGAAACACCATATATTTT.

V and J are TRBV18 and TRBJ2-1; 12 bases align to TRBD1. This CDR3 spans 15 amino acids. V was pared by 3 bases and J by 8 bases, with 5 bases of the junction left unmatched. Per germline, CDR1 KGHSH and CDR2 LQKENI. CDR3 region: CASSPIGTGGYEQFF. The CDR3, as DNA: TGTGCCAGCTCACCGATCGGGACAGGGGGCTATGAGCAGTTCTTC.

The gene calls are TRBV11-2 and TRBJ2-7, with D maybe TRBD2 (6 bases). Germline CDR1 is SGHAT and CDR2 is FQNNGV. The V and J ends lost 9 bases and 4 bases respectively, with 13 bases between them. The CDR3 runs to 12 residues. The CDR3 loop is CASGYGGYEQYF. The CDR3 region has the DNA TGTGCCAGTGGTTATGGGGGGTACGAGCAGTACTTC. The full variable domain, with the rest looked up from reference TRBV11-2 and TRBJ2-7, is EAGVAQSPRYKIIEKRQSVAFWCNPISGHATLYWYQQILGQGPKLLIQFQNNGVVDDSQLPKDRFSAERLKGVDSTLKIQPAKLEDSAVYLCASGYGGYEQYFGPGTRLTVT.

V gene TRBV2 combines with J gene TRBJ2-7; D possibly corresponds to TRBD1 (6 bases). The CDR3 extends over 12 amino acids. Germline CDR1 is SNHLY and CDR2 is FYNNEI. Trimming stripped 7 bases from V and 7 bases from J, with 14 bases between. Here the CDR3 DNA reads TGTGCCAGCATGACAGGCCGAGCTGAGCAGTACTTC. Its translation: CASMTGRAEQYF. The whole variable domain, remainder taken from reference TRBV2 and TRBJ2-7, is EPEVTQTPSHQVTQMGQEVILRCVPISNHLYFYWYRQILGQKVEFLVSFYNNEISEKSEIFDDQFSVERPDGSNFTLKIRSTKLEDSAMYFCASMTGRAEQYFGPGTRLTVT.

This chain uses TRBV4-1 with TRBJ1-6; 9 positions match TRBD1. The ends lost 0 bases at V and 9 bases at J; junction bases unmatched: 3. Germline values: CDR1 MGHRA, CDR2 YSYEKL. The CDR3 extends over 15 amino acids. The CDR3 spells CASSQEGQGSSPLHF. The CDR3 DNA reads as TGCGCCAGCAGCCAAGAGGGACAGGGAAGTTCACCCCTCCACTTT.

J is TRBJ2-2 and V is TRBV10-3; the D gene is possibly TRBD2 (5 bases). The V end lost 7 bases, the J end lost 6 bases, and 12 bases lay between the germline ends. The CDR3 is 13 amino acids. Germline V gene sequence: CDR1 ENHRY, CDR2 SYGVKD. CDR3 DNA sequence: TGTGCCATCAAATCGGGGTGGGCCGGGGAGCTGTTTTTT. Protein: CAIKSGWAGELFF.

The chain carries TRBV6-1 and TRBJ1-6; D gene uncertain. The V gene's germline CDR1 is MNHNS and CDR2 SASEGT. Trimming pared 2 bases from V and 9 bases from J, leaving 11 bases between. The CDR3 totals 14 residues. Written as DNA, the CDR3 is TGTGCCAGCAGTGAAATCGCGACTGGTTCACCCCTCCACTTT. It yields the protein CASSEIATGSPLHF.